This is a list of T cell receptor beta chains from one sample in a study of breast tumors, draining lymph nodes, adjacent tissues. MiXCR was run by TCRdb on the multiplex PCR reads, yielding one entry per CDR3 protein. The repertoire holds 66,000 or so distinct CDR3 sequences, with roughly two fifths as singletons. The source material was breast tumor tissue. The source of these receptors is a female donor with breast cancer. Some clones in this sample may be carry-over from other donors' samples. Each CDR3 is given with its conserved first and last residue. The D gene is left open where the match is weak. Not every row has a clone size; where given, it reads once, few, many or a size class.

TGTGCCAGCAGCCAATCGACAGTGAACACTGAAGCTTTCTTT | CASSQSTVNTEAFF | TRBJ1-1 | 14 | NA | TRBV7-8 | NA
TGTGCCAGCAGTCCCTCGGGACTAGCGGGAGCCGGGGAGCTGTTTTTT | CASSPSGLAGAGELFF | TRBJ2-2 | 16 | TRBD2 | TRBV12-3/TRBV12-4 | many
TGTGCCAGCAGTTTTCCCGGGGCGAATGAGCAGTTCTTC | CASSFPGANEQFF | TRBJ2-1 | 13 | NA | TRBV12-3/TRBV12-4 | many
TGTGCCAGCAGCCAAGGGACAGTAAATTCACCCCTCCACTTT | CASSQGTVNSPLHF | TRBJ1-6 | 14 | TRBD1 | TRBV11-3 | NA
TGTGCCAGCAGCTTGTCCGGACCCACAGATACGCAGTATTTT | CASSLSGPTDTQYF | TRBJ2-3 | 14 | NA | TRBV7-9 | many
TGTGCCAGCAGCGCAATCGTGGATGAGCAGTTCTTC | CASSAIVDEQFF | TRBJ2-1 | 12 | NA | TRBV7-9 | NA
TGTGCCAGCAGCTTAGAGTTCAGCGGCCAGGGGACCAGAGAGAACCAGTACTTC | CASSLEFSGQGTRENQYF | TRBJ2-5 | 18 | NA | TRBV7-9 | NA
TGTGCCAGCAGCCTTGGACCGCACAATCAGCCCCAGCATTTT | CASSLGPHNQPQHF | TRBJ1-5 | 14 | NA | TRBV13 | many
TGCAGTGCTGACAACCCGGGACAGAAGAACACTGAAGCTTTCTTT | CSADNPGQKNTEAFF | TRBJ1-1 | 15 | TRBD1 | TRBV20-1 | few
TGTGCCAGCAGCTTGATAAGACAGGTAGAAAACATTCAGTACTTC | CASSLIRQVENIQYF | TRBJ2-4 | 15 | NA | TRBV11-3 | NA
TGTGCCAGCAGCGCCGACCCCTGGCAGGGCGATACAGATACGCAGTGTTTT | CASSADPWQGDTDTQCF | TRBJ2-3 | 17 | NA | TRBV7-2 | NA
TGTGCCATCAGTGAGTCTAGGGACAGGAATTATGGCTACACCTTC | CAISESRDRNYGYTF | TRBJ1-2 | 15 | TRBD1 | TRBV10-3 | many
TGTGCCAAAGCGGCGGAACCAAATGAAAAACTGTTTTTT | CAKAAEPNEKLFF | TRBJ1-4 | 13 | NA | TRBV15 | NA
TGCGCCAGCAGCCAAGATTGGCCAGGGGGCTCCTACGAGCAGTACTTC | CASSQDWPGGSYEQYF | TRBJ2-7 | 16 | TRBD1 | TRBV4-1 | many
TGTGCCAGCAGCCAAGAACGGAGCGGGGGGGCCAGTTTGTATTTT | CASSQERSGGASLYF | TRBJ2-3 | 15 | TRBD2 | TRBV4-2 | NA
TGTGCCAGCAGCTTAGTTGCGGGGCGCGGAAGAGGCAATCAGCCCCAGCATTTT | CASSLVAGRGRGNQPQHF | TRBJ1-5 | 18 | NA | TRBV11-2 | few
TGCAGCGCTGAAAGGGGGGCAGGGGGAGAGACCCAGCACTTC | CSAERGAGGETQHF | TRBJ2-5 | 14 | NA | TRBV29-1 | NA
TGCGCCAGCAGTGAGGCTAGCGGTCGGGTCACCGGGGAGCTGTTTTTT | CASSEASGRVTGELFF | TRBJ2-2 | 16 | TRBD2 | TRBV10-2 | NA
TGTGCCAGCAGTAACCCCCCAACCCGACTTTCGGCTAGCGGGGGGGGCGTGACCCAGTACTTC | CASSNPPTRLSASGGGVTQYF | TRBJ2-5 | 21 | TRBD2 | TRBV7-9 | once
TGTGCCAGTAGTATAGATGGGATACCCTTCTACGAGCAGTACTTC | CASSIDGIPFYEQYF | TRBJ2-7 | 15 | NA | TRBV19 | NA
TGTGCCACCAGTGATTTCGGGAGTGGCAATGAGCAGTTCTTC | CATSDFGSGNEQFF | TRBJ2-1 | 14 | NA | TRBV24-1 | many
TGTACCAGCAGCTTAAATGAGGGGAGAGCTTTCTTT | CTSSLNEGRAFF | TRBJ1-1 | 12 | NA | TRBV7-9 | NA
TGTGCCAGCAGCTTACGGAGCAGCTCCTATAATTCACCCCTCCACTTT | CASSLRSSSYNSPLHF | TRBJ1-6 | 16 | NA | TRBV7-9 | many
TGTGCCAGCAGTTCCTATACTAGCGGGGGCTACAATGAGCAGTTCTTC | CASSSYTSGGYNEQFF | TRBJ2-1 | 16 | TRBD2 | TRBV12-3/TRBV12-4 | many
TGCAGTGCTTCCCCTTACCCCCCGCCAGATACGCAGTATGGCTACACCTTC | CSASPYPPPDTQYGYTF | TRBJ1-2 | 17 | NA | TRBV20-1 | NA
TGCGCCAGCAGCCCGGGACCGCGTGAGACGCAGTATTTT | CASSPGPRETQYF | TRBJ2-3 | 13 | NA | TRBV5-1 | many
TGTGCCAGCAGCCAAGATTGGGGGGACAGGGTAAACACCATATATTTT | CASSQDWGDRVNTIYF | TRBJ1-3 | 16 | TRBD1 | TRBV3-1 | many
TGTGCCAGCACTCCCCCTTGGACAGGGGCGAGCAATCAGCCCCAGCATTTT | CASTPPWTGASNQPQHF | TRBJ1-5 | 17 | TRBD1 | TRBV12-3/TRBV12-4 | NA
TGCAGTGCCCCAAAGTCGGGTTTGAGCTCCTACGAGCAGTACTTC | CSAPKSGLSSYEQYF | TRBJ2-7 | 15 | NA | TRBV20-1 | many
TGTGCCAGCAGCCCAGGGACTAGCGGGGGGGCGGAGACCCAGTACTTC | CASSPGTSGGAETQYF | TRBJ2-5 | 16 | TRBD2 | TRBV6-2/TRBV6-3 | many
TGCGCCAGCAGCCCCGGAGGGGTAGCGGGGAACACAGATACGCAGTATTTT | CASSPGGVAGNTDTQYF | TRBJ2-3 | 17 | TRBD2 | TRBV4-3 | medium-sized
TGTGCCAGCAGCTTAGCGGGGTCCCATCAGCCCCAGCATTTT | CASSLAGSHQPQHF | TRBJ1-5 | 14 | NA | TRBV7-8 | many
TGTGCCAGCAGCAAGGGACAGAACTATGGCTACACCTTC | CASSKGQNYGYTF | TRBJ1-2 | 13 | TRBD1 | TRBV12-3/TRBV12-4 | NA
TGTGCCAGCAGCCAAATCGGGCGGGGTTGGACGGGGGGGCCACCCGAGCAGTACTTC | CASSQIGRGWTGGPPEQYF | TRBJ2-7 | 19 | TRBD2 | TRBV14 | many
TGTGCCAGCAGGGGGGGTCATGGACAGAACTATGGCTACACCTTC | CASRGGHGQNYGYTF | TRBJ1-2 | 15 | NA | TRBV2 | NA
TGCGCCAGCAGCACGGGACAGGGAACCGAGCAGTACTTC | CASSTGQGTEQYF | TRBJ2-7 | 13 | TRBD1 | TRBV10-1 | NA
TGTGCCAGCAGCGTAGCTGGACTAGCGGGGGGGACAGATACGCAGTATTTT | CASSVAGLAGGTDTQYF | TRBJ2-3 | 17 | TRBD2 | TRBV9 | NA
TGTGCCAGCAGCTTAGCAAGTGCCCAGAAGTCTTCCTACGAGCAGTACTTC | CASSLASAQKSSYEQYF | TRBJ2-7 | 17 | NA | TRBV7-6 | many
TGTGCCAGCAGCTTAGGCGGGTCCAGCTATTCACCCCTCCACTTT | CASSLGGSSYSPLHF | TRBJ1-6 | 15 | NA | TRBV11-3 | few
TGTGCCAGCAGCCACCTCCATTCCTCTGGGGCCAACGTCCTGACTTTC | CASSHLHSSGANVLTF | TRBJ2-6 | 16 | NA | TRBV7-9 | many
TGTGCCAGCAGCTTCTCGACAGGAGGAAAAGCTTCCTTT | CASSFSTGGKASF | TRBJ1-1 | 13 | NA | TRBV11-1 | NA
TGCGCCAGCAGCCGATTGACTAGCGGGGGCAATGAGCAGTTCTTC | CASSRLTSGGNEQFF | TRBJ2-1 | 15 | TRBD2 | TRBV5-1 | NA
TGTGCCAGCAGCTCTAGACTAGCGGGGGGGATTAGCACAGATACGCAGTATTTT | CASSSRLAGGISTDTQYF | TRBJ2-3 | 18 | TRBD2 | TRBV7-3 | NA
TGCAGTGCTAGAGCGGGAGGGGGGGAAAAACTGTTTTTT | CSARAGGGEKLFF | TRBJ1-4 | 13 | NA | TRBV20-1 | NA
TGTGCCATCAGGGAAGATTATGGAACAGATACGCAGTATTTT | CAIREDYGTDTQYF | TRBJ2-3 | 14 | NA | TRBV10-3 | NA
TGTGCCAGCAGTACACCGACTAGTTGGGGGGAGACCCAGTGCTTC | CASSTPTSWGETQCF | TRBJ2-5 | 15 | NA | TRBV27 | NA
TGTGCCAGCAGAAACGGACTAGCGGGAGTGAGAGAGACCCAGTACTTC | CASRNGLAGVRETQYF | TRBJ2-5 | 16 | TRBD2 | TRBV2 | NA